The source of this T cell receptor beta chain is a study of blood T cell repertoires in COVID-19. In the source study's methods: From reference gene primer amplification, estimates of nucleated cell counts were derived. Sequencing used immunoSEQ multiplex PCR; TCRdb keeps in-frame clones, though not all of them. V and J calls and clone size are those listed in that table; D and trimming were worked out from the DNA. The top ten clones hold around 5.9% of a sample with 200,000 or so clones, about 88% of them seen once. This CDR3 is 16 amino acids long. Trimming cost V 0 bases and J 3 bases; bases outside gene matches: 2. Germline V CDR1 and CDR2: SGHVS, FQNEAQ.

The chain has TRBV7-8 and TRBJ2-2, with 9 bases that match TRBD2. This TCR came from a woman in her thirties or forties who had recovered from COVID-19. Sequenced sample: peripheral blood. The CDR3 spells CASSLAVAGDTGELFF. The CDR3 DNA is TGTGCCAGCAGCTTAGCGGTAGCGGGGGACACCGGGGAGCTGTTTTTT.